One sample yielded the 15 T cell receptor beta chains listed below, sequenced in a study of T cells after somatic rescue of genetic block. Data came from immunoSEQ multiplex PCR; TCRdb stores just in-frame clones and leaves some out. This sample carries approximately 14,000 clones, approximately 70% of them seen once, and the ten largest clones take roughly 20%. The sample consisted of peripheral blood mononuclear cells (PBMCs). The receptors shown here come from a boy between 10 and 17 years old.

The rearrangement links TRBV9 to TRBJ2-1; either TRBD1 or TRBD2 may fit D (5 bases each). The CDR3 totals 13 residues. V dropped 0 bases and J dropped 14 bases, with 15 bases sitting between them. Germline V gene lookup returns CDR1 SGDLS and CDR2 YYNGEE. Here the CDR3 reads CASSVEGWDPEFF. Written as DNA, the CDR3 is TGTGCCAGCAGCGTAGAGGGGTGGGACCCGGAGTTCTTC.

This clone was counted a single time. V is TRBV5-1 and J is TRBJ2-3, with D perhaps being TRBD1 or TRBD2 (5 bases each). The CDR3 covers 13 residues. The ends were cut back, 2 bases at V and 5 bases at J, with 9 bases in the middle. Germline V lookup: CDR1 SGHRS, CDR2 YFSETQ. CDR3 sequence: CASSFGGRDTQYF. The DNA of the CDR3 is TGCGCCAGCAGCTTTGGGGGAAGAGATACGCAGTATTTT.

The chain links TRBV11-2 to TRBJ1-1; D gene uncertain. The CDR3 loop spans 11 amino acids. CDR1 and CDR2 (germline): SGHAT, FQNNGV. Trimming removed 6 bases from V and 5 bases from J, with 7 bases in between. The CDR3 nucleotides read TGTGCCAGCAGAGTAGGTACTGAAGCTTTCTTT. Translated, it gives CASRVGTEAFF.

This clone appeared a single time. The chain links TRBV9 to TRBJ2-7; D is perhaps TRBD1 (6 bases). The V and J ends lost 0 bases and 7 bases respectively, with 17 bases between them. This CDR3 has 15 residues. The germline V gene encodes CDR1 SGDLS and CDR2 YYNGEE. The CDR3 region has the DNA TGTGCCAGCAGCGTAGGTGGACAGCCTACGGAGGAGCAGTACTTC. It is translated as CASSVGGQPTEEQYF.

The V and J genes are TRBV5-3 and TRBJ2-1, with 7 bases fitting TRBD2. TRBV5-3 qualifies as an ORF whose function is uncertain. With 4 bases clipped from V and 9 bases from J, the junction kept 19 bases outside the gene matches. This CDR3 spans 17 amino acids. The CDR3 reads CARSDVRRGRANSEQFF. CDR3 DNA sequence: TGTGCCAGAAGCGACGTTCGACGGGGGAGGGCCAATAGTGAGCAGTTCTTC.

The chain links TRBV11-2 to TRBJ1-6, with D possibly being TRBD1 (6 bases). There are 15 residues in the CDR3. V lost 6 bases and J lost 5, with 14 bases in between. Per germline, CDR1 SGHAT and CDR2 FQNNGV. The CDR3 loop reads CASSSYRVHNSPLHF. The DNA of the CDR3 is TGTGCCAGCAGTTCGTACAGGGTCCATAATTCACCCCTCCACTTT.

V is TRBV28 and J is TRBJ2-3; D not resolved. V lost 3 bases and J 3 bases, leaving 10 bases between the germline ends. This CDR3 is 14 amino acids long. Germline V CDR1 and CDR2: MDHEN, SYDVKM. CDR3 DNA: TGTGCCAGCAGTTTCTTCGGCTCGACAGATACGCAGTATTTT. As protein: CASSFFGSTDTQYF.

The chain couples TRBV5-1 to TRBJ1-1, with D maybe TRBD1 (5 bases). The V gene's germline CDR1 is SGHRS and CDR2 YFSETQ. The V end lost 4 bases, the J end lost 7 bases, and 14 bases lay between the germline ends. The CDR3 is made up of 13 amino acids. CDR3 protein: CASSLLPTVEAFF. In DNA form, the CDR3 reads TGCGCCAGCAGCCTACTCCCGACAGTTGAAGCTTTCTTT.

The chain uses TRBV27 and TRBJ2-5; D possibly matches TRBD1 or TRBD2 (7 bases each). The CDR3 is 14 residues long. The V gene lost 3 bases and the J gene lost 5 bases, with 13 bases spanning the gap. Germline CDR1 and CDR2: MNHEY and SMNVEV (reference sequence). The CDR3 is CASSFSQGGETQYF. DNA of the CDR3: TGTGCCAGCAGTTTTTCGCAGGGGGGGGAGACCCAGTACTTC.

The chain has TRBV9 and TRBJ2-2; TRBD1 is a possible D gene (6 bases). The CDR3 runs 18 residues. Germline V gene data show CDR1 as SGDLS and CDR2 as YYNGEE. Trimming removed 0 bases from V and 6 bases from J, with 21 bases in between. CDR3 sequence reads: CASSVAWGRSELPGELFF. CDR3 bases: TGTGCCAGCAGCGTAGCCTGGGGGCGGTCCGAGTTGCCCGGGGAGCTGTTTTTT.

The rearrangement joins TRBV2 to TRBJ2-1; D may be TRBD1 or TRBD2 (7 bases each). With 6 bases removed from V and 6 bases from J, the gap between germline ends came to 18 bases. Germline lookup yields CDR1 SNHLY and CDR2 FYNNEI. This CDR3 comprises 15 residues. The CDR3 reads CASRTGLAAFNEQFF. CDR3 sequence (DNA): TGTGCCAGCAGGACAGGGCTAGCGGCATTCAATGAGCAGTTCTTC. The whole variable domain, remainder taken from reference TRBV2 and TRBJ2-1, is EPEVTQTPSHQVTQMGQEVILRCVPISNHLYFYWYRQILGQKVEFLVSFYNNEISEKSEIFDDQFSVERPDGSNFTLKIRSTKLEDSAMYFCASRTGLAAFNEQFFGPGTRLTVL.

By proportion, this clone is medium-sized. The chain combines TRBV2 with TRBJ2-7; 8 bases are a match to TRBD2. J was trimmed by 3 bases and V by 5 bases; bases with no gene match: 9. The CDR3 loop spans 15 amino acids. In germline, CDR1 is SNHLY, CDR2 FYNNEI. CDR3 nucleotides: TGTGCCAGCAGTCCGGGACTAGGCGTTAGCTACGAGCAGTACTTC. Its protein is CASSPGLGVSYEQYF.

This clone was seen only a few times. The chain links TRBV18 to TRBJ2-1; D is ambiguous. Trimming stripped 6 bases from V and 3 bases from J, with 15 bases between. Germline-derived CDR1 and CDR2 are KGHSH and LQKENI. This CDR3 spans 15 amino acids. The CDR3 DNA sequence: TGTGCCAGCTCCCTTCGAAGGGAAAACTACAATGAGCAGTTCTTC. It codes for CASSLRRENYNEQFF.

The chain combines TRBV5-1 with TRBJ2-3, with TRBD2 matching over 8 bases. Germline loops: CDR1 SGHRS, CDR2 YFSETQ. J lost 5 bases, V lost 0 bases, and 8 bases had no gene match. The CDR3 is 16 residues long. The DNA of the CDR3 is TGCGCCAGCAGCTTGGTAGCGGGACCTTCGGGAGATACGCAGTATTTT. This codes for CASSLVAGPSGDTQYF. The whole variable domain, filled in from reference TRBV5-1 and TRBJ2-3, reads KAGVTQTPRYLIKTRGQQVTLSCSPISGHRSVSWYQQTPGQGLQFLFEYFSETQRNKGNFPGRFSGRQFSNSRSEMNVSTLELGDSALYLCASSLVAGPSGDTQYFGPGTRLTVL.

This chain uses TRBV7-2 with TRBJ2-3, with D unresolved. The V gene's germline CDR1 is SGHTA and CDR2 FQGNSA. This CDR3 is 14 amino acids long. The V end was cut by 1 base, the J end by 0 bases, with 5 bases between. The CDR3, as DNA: TGTGCCAGCAGCTTAGGCCTTAGCACAGATACGCAGTATTTT. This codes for CASSLGLSTDTQYF.